The subject of this entry is one T cell receptor beta chain. No antigen is known for it. This record belongs to a study of cytomegalovirus exposure and HLA in healthy donors. Libraries were prepared by immunoSEQ multiplex PCR; TCRdb keeps only in-frame clonotypes and omits some of them. The sample carries around 300,000 clones, roughly 87% recorded once. Broader study findings: Many donors shared some public TCRs, even though most TCR sequences were rare.

Germline V gives CDR1 MNHNY, CDR2 SVGAGI (reference sequence). The CDR3 consists of 16 residues. With 6 bases clipped from V and 0 bases from J, the junction kept 7 bases outside the gene matches. V is TRBV6-6 and J is TRBJ1-2; TRBD1 matches at 10 bases. Sequencing was performed on PBMCs. The receptor comes from a woman under 40 in good health and CMV-seropositive. The CDR3 sequence is CASSTGQGLSNYGYTF. CDR3 nucleotides: TGTGCCAGCAGCACGGGACAGGGGCTTTCTAACTATGGCTACACCTTC.